The rows below give T cell receptor beta chains drawn from one sample of a study of blood T cell repertoires in COVID-19. Method: immunoSEQ multiplex PCR; TCRdb's copy keeps in-frame clones and lacks some. Of around 65,000 clones detected, 65% to 85% appear once; the ten largest clones hold about 15%. Source material: peripheral blood. These receptors were taken from a man aged 60 to 69 with acute or convalescent COVID-19. Each CDR3 is given with its conserved first and last residue.

TRBJ1-2 | TRBV5-1 | CASSSSGDYGYTF
TRBJ1-5 | TRBV19 | CASSLRTGQTLYSNQPQHF
TRBJ2-2 | TRBV7-8 | CASRLGRGTQNTGELFF
TRBJ2-3 | TRBV7-2 | CASSLGAVTDTQYF
TRBJ1-1 | TRBV3-1/TRBV3-2 | CASSQYLGEPNTEAFF
TRBJ2-7 | TRBV19 | CASSIAGRDYEQYF
TRBJ1-5 | TRBV3-1/TRBV3-2 | CASSQVLGGNQPQHF
TRBJ1-6 | TRBV3-1/TRBV3-2 | CASSQDMVAAPLHF
TRBJ1-5 | TRBV27 | CASSLGQGLDNQPQHF
TRBJ1-4 | TRBV19 | CASSIALGESEKLFF
TRBJ2-1 | TRBV6-6 | CASSFRTGGDEQFF
TRBJ1-2 | TRBV5-1 | CASSWGGTGGKNGYTF
TRBJ2-7 | TRBV13 | CASSLTGAYEQYF
TRBJ1-4 | TRBV27 | CASSPWTGQDEKLFF
TRBJ2-2 | TRBV18 | CASSPPNFRQSLTGELFF
TRBJ2-7 | TRBV18 | CASSPRQPYEQYF
TRBJ1-5 | TRBV19 | CASTHLQVSQPQHF
TRBJ2-5 | TRBV7-2 | CASSFLSASETQYF
TRBJ2-7 | TRBV5-4 | CASSSGLAREQYF
TRBJ1-2 | TRBV7-8 | CASRKNKGQGRDGYTF
TRBJ2-1 | TRBV20-1 | CSASVAGAPSSYNEQFF
TRBJ1-1 | TRBV6-5 | CASTQGGVGYTEAFF
TRBJ1-5 | TRBV30 | CAWSVRGVMNQPQHF
TRBJ1-2 | TRBV30 | CAWSVRWEGGYTF
TRBJ2-2 | TRBV6-5 | CASTQGNTGELFF
TRBJ2-3 | TRBV5-1 | CASSGTVLGTDTQYF